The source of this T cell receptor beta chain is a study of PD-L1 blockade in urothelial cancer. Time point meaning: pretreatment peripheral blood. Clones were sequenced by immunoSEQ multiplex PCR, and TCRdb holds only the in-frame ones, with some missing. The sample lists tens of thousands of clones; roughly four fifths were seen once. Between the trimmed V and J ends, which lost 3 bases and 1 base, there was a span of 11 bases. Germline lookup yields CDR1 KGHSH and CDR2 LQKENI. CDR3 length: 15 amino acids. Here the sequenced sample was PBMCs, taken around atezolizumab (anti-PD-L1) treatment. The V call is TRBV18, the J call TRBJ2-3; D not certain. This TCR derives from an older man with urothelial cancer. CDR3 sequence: CASSPSGEGTDTQYF. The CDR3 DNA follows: TGTGCCAGCTCACCCTCCGGAGAAGGCACAGATACGCAGTATTTT.